This TCR beta chain was found in a study of early T cells in non-severe SARS-CoV-2 infection. The overall study: Sequencing targeted bulk RNA from unsorted whole blood, leaving chains unpaired. General study findings and limits: VDJdb-based annotation leaned toward anti-spike CD8 responses and missed private and CD4 specificities.

On this clonotype itself: The antigen is undetermined.

V gave up 9 bases and J gave up 4 bases, with 10 bases separating them. Per the germline V gene, CDR1 is SEHNR and CDR2 is FQNEAQ (reference sequence). The CDR3 has 11 amino acids. Individual cDNA molecules received unique molecular identifiers. TCRdb used MiXCR to reprocess the 5' RACE reads, holding one entry per CDR3 protein. The sample contains approximately 39,000 distinct CDR3 sequences, 3.5% to 5% of which appear only once. Sequenced material: whole blood. The chain joins TRBV7-9 to TRBJ2-7, with no clear D. This TCR was sampled from an adult who was a healthcare worker with PCR-confirmed SARS-CoV-2 infection or an uninfected control (not recorded which). CDR3: CASTSLYEQYF. The CDR3 DNA follows: TGTGCCAGTACCTCTCTTTACGAGCAGTACTTC.